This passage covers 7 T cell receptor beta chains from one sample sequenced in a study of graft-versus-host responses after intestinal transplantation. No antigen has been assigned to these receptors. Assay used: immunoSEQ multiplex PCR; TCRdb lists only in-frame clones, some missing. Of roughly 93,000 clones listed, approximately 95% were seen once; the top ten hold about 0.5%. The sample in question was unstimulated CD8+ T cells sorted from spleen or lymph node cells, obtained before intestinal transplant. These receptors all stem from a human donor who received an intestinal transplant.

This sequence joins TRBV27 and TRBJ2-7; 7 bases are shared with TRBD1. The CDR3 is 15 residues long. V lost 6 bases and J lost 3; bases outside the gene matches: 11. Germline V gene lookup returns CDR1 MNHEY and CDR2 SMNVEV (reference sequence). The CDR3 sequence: CASSPYRGSVYEQYF. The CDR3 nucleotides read TGTGCCAGCAGCCCCTACAGGGGTTCAGTCTACGAGCAGTACTTC.

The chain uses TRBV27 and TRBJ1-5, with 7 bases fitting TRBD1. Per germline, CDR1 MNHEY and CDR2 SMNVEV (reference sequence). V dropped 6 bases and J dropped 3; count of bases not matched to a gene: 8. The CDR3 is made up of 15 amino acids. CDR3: CASRRDSVYNQPQHF. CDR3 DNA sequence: TGTGCCAGCAGGCGGGACAGTGTCTACAATCAGCCCCAGCATTTT.

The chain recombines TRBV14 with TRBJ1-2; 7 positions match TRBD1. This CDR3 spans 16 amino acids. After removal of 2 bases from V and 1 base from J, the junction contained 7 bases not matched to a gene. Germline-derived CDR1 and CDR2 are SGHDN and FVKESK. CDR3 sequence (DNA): TGTGCCAGCAGCCAAATTCGTACAGGGGATAACTATGGCTACACCTTC. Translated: CASSQIRTGDNYGYTF.

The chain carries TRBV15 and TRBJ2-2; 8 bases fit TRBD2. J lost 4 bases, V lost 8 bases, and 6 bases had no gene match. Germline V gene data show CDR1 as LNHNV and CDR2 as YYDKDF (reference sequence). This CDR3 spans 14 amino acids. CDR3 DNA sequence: TGTGCCACCTCACGGGAGGGCTCCACCGGGGAGCTGTTTTTT. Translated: CATSREGSTGELFF.

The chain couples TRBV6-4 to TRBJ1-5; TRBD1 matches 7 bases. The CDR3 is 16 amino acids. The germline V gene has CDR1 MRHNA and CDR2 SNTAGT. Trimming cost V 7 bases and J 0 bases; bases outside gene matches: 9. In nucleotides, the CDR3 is TGTGCCAGCACAAAACAGGGGCCGCATAGCAATCAGCCCCAGCATTTT. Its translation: CASTKQGPHSNQPQHF.

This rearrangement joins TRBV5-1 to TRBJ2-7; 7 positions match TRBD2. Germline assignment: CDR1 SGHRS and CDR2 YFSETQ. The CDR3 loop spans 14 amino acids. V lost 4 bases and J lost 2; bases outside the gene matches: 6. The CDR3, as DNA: TGCGCCAGCAGCCCACCGGGACTACCCTACGAGCAGTACTTC. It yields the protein CASSPPGLPYEQYF.

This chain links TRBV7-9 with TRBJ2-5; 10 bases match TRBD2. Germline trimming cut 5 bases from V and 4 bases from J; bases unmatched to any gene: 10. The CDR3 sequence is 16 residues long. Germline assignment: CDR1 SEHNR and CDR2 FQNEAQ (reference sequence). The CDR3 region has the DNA TGTGCCAGCAGCCACCTACTAGCGGGGAGCCTAGAGACCCAGTACTTC. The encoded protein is CASSHLLAGSLETQYF.